This T cell receptor (beta chain) was sequenced for a study of Graves' ophthalmopathy and Graves' hyperthyroidism. Newly diagnosed, the hyperthyroidism patients had under 2 months' duration and were aged 18 to 65. Other autoimmune diseases, uncontrolled infections, pregnancy or lactation led to the exclusion of patients. The PBMC fraction was derived from about 9.2 ml of fresh peripheral blood. The CDR3 is 13 residues long. Germline V CDR1 and CDR2: SNHLY, FYNNEI. With 6 bases removed from V and 2 bases from J, the gap between germline ends came to 10 bases. Findings of the study overall: With a specificity of roughly 72% and a sensitivity of more than 65%, the model predicted ophthalmopathy progression.

This clonotype was detected many times. Its antigen is as yet unknown. The TCR beta CDR3 regions underwent amplification from RNA transcripts. HTBI primers were used in a first-round RT-PCR, which preceded a second-round multiplex PCR. In TCRdb, the multiplex PCR reads were re-called with MiXCR into one record per CDR3 protein. The sample includes about 380,000 distinct CDR3 sequences, 15% of them seen just once. This sequence joins TRBV2 and TRBJ2-5; D perhaps matches TRBD1 (6 bases). The clonotype comes from a woman between 18 and 30 years old with stable Graves' hyperthyroidism. Sequenced material: peripheral blood. The chain's CDR3 is CASSRDIQETQYF. CDR3 DNA: TGTGCCAGCAGCAGGGACATACAAGAGACCCAGTACTTC.